This TCR beta chain was documented in a study of cytomegalovirus exposure and HLA in healthy donors. General study results and limits: One cluster of highly shared sequence variants probably arose as a sequencing artifact. CMV serostatus stood as the only immune exposure information on hand. A few of the chains that were CMV-associated were confirmed in vitro to be specific for CMV antigens. A later analysis found most CMV-associated TCR beta chains apparently HLA-restricted.

The PCR ran on 60 Vbeta and 13 Jbeta primers. Produced via immunoSEQ multiplex PCR; TCRdb's table is partial and in-frame only. This sample's clone table lists roughly 30,000 clones. The CDR3 length is 15 residues. With 5 bases clipped from V and 7 bases from J, the junction kept 10 bases outside the gene matches. CDR1 is SNHLY and CDR2 is FYNNEI in the germline V gene. Concerning this clone itself: Antigen unknown.

The sample was PBMCs. The TCR originated in a female donor in good health and CMV-seronegative. This rearrangement joins TRBV2 to TRBJ1-5, with 8 bases that match TRBD1. DNA for the CDR3: TGTGCCAGCAGTCCCCTGGACAGGGATCGCCAGCCCCAGCATTTT. This codes for CASSPLDRDRQPQHF. The full variable domain, completed using reference TRBV2 and TRBJ1-5, is EPEVTQTPSHQVTQMGQEVILRCVPISNHLYFYWYRQILGQKVEFLVSFYNNEISEKSEIFDDQFSVERPDGSNFTLKIRSTKLEDSAMYFCASSPLDRDRQPQHFGDGTRLSIL.